This TCR beta chain was identified in a study of siplizumab effects on memory and regulatory T cells. This clone has just a few counts. What it binds is unknown. Mixed lymphocyte reaction cells were cocultured at 37°C for about 6 days. Per sample, the assay covered 90,000 to 100,000 TCR templates. Measured with immunoSEQ multiplex PCR; TCRdb has only the in-frame clones, and not every one. The data contain 8,500 to 10,000 clones, about 41% of them singletons. The sequencing input was CFSE-low (dividing) CD4+ T cells sorted from an allogeneic mixed lymphocyte reaction. The receptor was isolated from a human donor in good health; the cells came from an allogeneic mixed lymphocyte reaction.

For the CDR3, the DNA is TGCGCCAGCAGCCAAGAATCGAGGACGTTCCACAATGAGCAGTTCTTC. Translating gives CASSQESRTFHNEQFF. The rearrangement joins TRBV4-1 to TRBJ2-1; D is unresolved. The V and J ends lost 0 bases and 5 bases respectively, with 14 bases between them. This CDR3 has 16 residues. CDR1 and CDR2 (germline): MGHRA, YSYEKL.